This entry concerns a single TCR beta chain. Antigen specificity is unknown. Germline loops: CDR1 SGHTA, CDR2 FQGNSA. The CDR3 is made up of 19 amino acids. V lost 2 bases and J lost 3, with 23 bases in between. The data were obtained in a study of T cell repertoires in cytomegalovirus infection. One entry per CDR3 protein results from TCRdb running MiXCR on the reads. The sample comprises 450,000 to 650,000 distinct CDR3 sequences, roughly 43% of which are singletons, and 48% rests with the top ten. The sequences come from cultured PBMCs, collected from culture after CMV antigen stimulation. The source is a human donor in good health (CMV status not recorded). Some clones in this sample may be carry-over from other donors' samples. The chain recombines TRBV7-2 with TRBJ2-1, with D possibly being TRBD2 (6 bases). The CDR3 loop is CASSLLSRGVGGDYNEQFF. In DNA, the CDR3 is TGTGCCAGCAGCTTATTATCAAGAGGGGTGGGAGGAGACTACAATGAGCAGTTCTTC.